The 25 T cell receptor beta chains below were found in one sample sequenced in a study of regulatory T cells in long-lasting Graves disease. Building the TCR beta libraries relied on iRepertoire HTBI primers, and CDR3 regions underwent Arm-PCR. Each CDR3 protein gets one entry after TCRdb re-called the multiplex PCR reads with MiXCR. The profile shows hundreds of thousands of distinct CDR3 sequences, around 16% of them singletons. Documented time point: newly diagnosed GD, antithyroid drugs for less than 3 months. RNA extracted from PBMCs served as the sequencing template. These data were also filed under a second study, of T cells in Graves' hyperthyroidism and ophthalmopathy.

This material consisted of peripheral blood mononuclear cells (PBMCs), taken at new diagnosis, from a patient treated with antithyroid drugs. All receptors come from a woman in her forties or fifties with Graves disease.

The V and J genes are TRBV5-1 and TRBJ1-2; TRBD1 agrees at 9 bases. Germline loops: CDR1 SGHRS, CDR2 YFSETQ. This CDR3 comprises 14 residues. V shed 3 bases, J shed 8 bases, and the junction held 8 bases outside the gene matches. CDR3 loop: CASSSAGTGSGYTF. The CDR3 DNA sequence: TGCGCCAGCAGCTCGGCGGGGACAGGGAGCGGCTACACCTTC.

This clonotype occurred a few times. The rearrangement joins TRBV29-1 to TRBJ2-3; 7 bases align to TRBD2. The germline V gene encodes CDR1 SQVTM and CDR2 ANQGSEA. With V trimmed by 7 bases and J by 0 bases, 10 bases remained unmatched. The CDR3 contains 15 residues. CDR3 DNA: TGCAGCGCCGGGGGGAGTCTCTCTAGCACAGATACGCAGTATTTT. Protein sequence: CSAGGSLSSTDTQYF.

The J gene is TRBJ2-1, the V gene TRBV5-1; 7 positions agree with TRBD2. Germline V gene sequence: CDR1 SGHRS, CDR2 YFSETQ. V shed 7 bases, J shed 3 bases, and the junction held 10 bases outside the gene matches. The CDR3 is made up of 15 amino acids. In nucleotides, the CDR3 is TGCGCCAGCTTTCAGGCGGCTAGCGGCTACAATGAGCAGTTCTTC. It translates to CASFQAASGYNEQFF.

This clonotype was recorded at least ten times. V usage is TRBV12-3 or TRBV12-4 and J usage is TRBJ2-1; 8 nucleotides agree with TRBD1. This CDR3 region has 12 residues. Trimming cost V 4 bases and J 9 bases; bases outside gene matches: 2. The CDR3 protein is CASSSDRVEQFF. Written as DNA, the CDR3 is TGTGCCAGCAGTTCGGACAGGGTTGAGCAGTTCTTC.

The chain uses TRBV7-9 and TRBJ2-1; 7 bases agree with TRBD1. The CDR3 runs to 16 residues. Germline V gene sequence: CDR1 SEHNR, CDR2 FQNEAQ (reference sequence). The junction had 7 bases not matched to a gene; V was cut back by 1 base and J by 4 bases. The CDR3 nucleotides are TGTGCCAGCAGCTTAGACAGGGGCCCCAATTACAATGAGCAGTTCTTC. Translated: CASSLDRGPNYNEQFF. Combining the CDR3 with reference TRBV7-9 and TRBJ2-1 gives the whole variable domain DTGVSQNPRHKITKRGQNVTFRCDPISEHNRLYWYRQTLGQGPEFLTYFQNEAQLEKSRLLSDRFSAERPKGSFSTLEIQRTEQGDSAMYLCASSLDRGPNYNEQFFGPGTRLTVL.

This clonotype was counted at least ten times. The rearrangement links TRBV18 to TRBJ2-7; 12 nucleotides line up with TRBD2. Germline-derived CDR1 and CDR2 are KGHSH and LQKENI. V was clipped by 2 bases and J by 4 bases; unmatched bases: 3. There are 15 residues in the CDR3. The CDR3 nucleotides read TGTGCCAGCTCACCATCGACTAGCGGGAGTTACGAGCAGTACTTC. Translating it yields CASSPSTSGSYEQYF.

This clonotype was recorded at least ten times. The chain is built from TRBV27 and TRBJ1-5; 10 positions match TRBD1. The CDR3 consists of 14 residues. Looked up from germline, CDR1 is MNHEY and CDR2 is SMNVEV (reference sequence). V lost 3 bases and J lost 9; bases outside the gene matches: 5. CDR3 coding DNA: TGTGCCAGCAGTTTGACAGGGGGCTTTGGGCCCCAGCATTTT. Translating it yields CASSLTGGFGPQHF.

This clonotype occurred many times. The chain uses TRBV6-5 and TRBJ2-7; 7 bases match TRBD1. Germline V gene data show CDR1 as MNHEY and CDR2 as SVGAGI. The CDR3 extends over 16 amino acids. Trimming at V came to 0 bases and at J to 5 bases, leaving 10 bases not matched to a gene. CDR3 nucleotide sequence: TGTGCCAGCAGTTACTCGAGAGGGGGCGCGCGGAACGAGCAGTACTTC. This gives the protein CASSYSRGGARNEQYF.

This clonotype was detected a few times. The chain recombines TRBV3-1 with TRBJ2-3; D gene unclear. V dropped 1 base and J dropped 6 bases, with 14 bases sitting between them. The germline gives CDR1 LGHDT, CDR2 YNNKEL (reference sequence). CDR3 length: 15 residues. The CDR3 coding sequence is TGTGCCAGCAGCCAAGGACTGGGAAGCCTGGATACGCAGTATTTT. Translated, it gives CASSQGLGSLDTQYF.

This clonotype has a handful of counts. V usage is TRBV12-3 or TRBV12-4 and J usage is TRBJ1-4; weak D call: TRBD1 (5 bases). V lost 2 bases and J lost 2, with 9 bases in between. CDR3 size: 15 residues. This CDR3 is CASSLLQGTNEKLFF. CDR3 nucleotide sequence: TGTGCCAGCAGTTTACTGCAGGGTACTAATGAAAAACTGTTTTTT.

J is TRBJ2-5 and V is TRBV28; D ambiguous. Gene TRBJ2-1 matches the end of the DNA better, so the J call may be wrong. Germline lookup yields CDR1 MDHEN and CDR2 SYDVKM. This CDR3 has 13 residues. CDR3 nucleotides: TGTGCCAGCAGTTTAAGCCACGCCGATGAGCAGTTCTTC. Translating gives CASSLSHADEQFF.

This clonotype was seen at least ten times. Its ends do not fully match the called genes, so a read error is possible. This chain joins TRBV12-3 or TRBV12-4 and TRBJ1-2; 8 bases map to TRBD1. This CDR3 comprises 13 residues. The CDR3 loop reads CASTPGTGAFPSF. The CDR3 nucleotides are TGTGCCAGCACCCCAGGGACAGGTGCCTTCCCGTCCTTC.

There are many counts of this clonotype. The V call is TRBV5-1, the J call TRBJ1-2; tentatively, D is TRBD1 (6 bases). Germline assignment: CDR1 SGHRS and CDR2 YFSETQ. This CDR3 is built from 13 residues. V gave up 3 bases and J gave up 3 bases, with 9 bases separating them. The CDR3 nucleotides are TGCGCCAGCAGCTCCTCAGGGGACTATGGCTACACCTTC. It translates to CASSSSGDYGYTF.

At least ten counts were recorded for this clonotype. CDR3 DNA: TGTGCCAGCAGCTTATTCAGGGGAGATACGCAGTATTTT. Translated, it gives CASSLFRGDTQYF. This chain links TRBV7-8 with TRBJ2-3, with D tentatively TRBD1 (6 bases). Trimming cost V 2 bases and J 5 bases, with 8 bases left between them. The CDR3 spans 13 residues. Germline V gives CDR1 SGHVS, CDR2 FQNEAQ.

The rearrangement uses TRBV7-2 and TRBJ2-4, with D tentatively TRBD2 (6 bases). The CDR3 has 15 amino acids. CDR1 SGHTA and CDR2 FQGNSA come from the germline V gene. With 4 bases removed from V and 0 bases from J, the gap between germline ends came to 10 bases. The CDR3 protein is CASSYLGGAKNIQYF. DNA for the CDR3: TGTGCCAGCAGCTACCTGGGGGGAGCCAAAAACATTCAGTACTTC.

This clonotype was found once. One base away lies a much larger clone, so this may be a sequencing read error. The chain joins TRBV2 to TRBJ1-3, with a tentative D call TRBD1 (6 bases). CDR3 length: 13 amino acids. Trimming shortened V by 6 bases and J by 2 bases, and 8 bases separated the two germline ends. Germline V gene data show CDR1 as SNHLY and CDR2 as FYNNEI. In nucleotides, the CDR3 is TGTGCCAGCAGACAGGGACCTGGAAACACCATATATTTT. Translated: CASRQGPGNTIYF.

The genes are TRBV6-5 and TRBJ2-7; 9 positions match TRBD2. Germline V gene lookup returns CDR1 MNHEY and CDR2 SVGAGI. CDR3 length equals 18 residues. Trimming cost V 3 bases and J 0 bases; bases outside gene matches: 12. In DNA form, the CDR3 reads TGTGCCAGCAGTTATGGTGTTAGCGGGAGCTACAGCTCCTACGAGCAGTACTTC. Protein: CASSYGVSGSYSSYEQYF.

The chain carries TRBV5-6 and TRBJ1-6; D might be TRBD1 (5 bases). The CDR3 contains 17 residues. From germline, CDR1 is SGHDT and CDR2 YYEEEE. Deletions cut 0 bases from V and 7 bases from J, with 17 bases between. CDR3 amino acids: CASSLGLAGDGNSPLHF. The CDR3 DNA reads as TGTGCCAGCAGCTTGGGCCTAGCCGGGGACGGGAATTCACCCCTCCACTTT.

The chain joins TRBV29-1 to TRBJ1-5; the D is unclear. Germline CDR1 and CDR2: SQVTM and ANQGSEA. The germline V and J ends were trimmed by 7 bases and 1 base, with 14 bases remaining between them. The CDR3 length is 14 residues. The DNA for the CDR3 is TGCAGCGCGAGGGTTGGGGAAAGCAATCAGCCCCAGCATTTT. Translated: CSARVGESNQPQHF.

This clonotype was detected many times. The chain uses TRBV19 and TRBJ2-3; D not certain. The length of the CDR3 is 15 residues. Germline V lookup: CDR1 LNHDA, CDR2 SQIVND (reference sequence). The ends were cut back, 6 bases at V and 1 base at J, with 14 bases in the middle. The CDR3 DNA follows: TGTGCCAGTAGCCTTAGCTACCGTGGCACAGATACGCAGTATTTT. This encodes CASSLSYRGTDTQYF.

The sample holds many counts of this clonotype. The rearrangement uses TRBV12-3 or TRBV12-4 and TRBJ1-2, with D perhaps TRBD1 (5 bases). CDR3 length equals 13 residues. Trimming shortened V by 5 bases and J by 4 bases, and 11 bases separated the two germline ends. The CDR3 sequence: CASSTGGGYGYTF. CDR3 coding DNA: TGTGCCAGCAGTACCGGGGGGGGCTATGGCTACACCTTC.

The gene calls are TRBV5-6 and TRBJ2-3; possibly TRBD1 or TRBD2 for D (5 bases each). The CDR3 spans 14 residues. Germline CDR1 reads SGHDT; CDR2 reads YYEEEE. V dropped 6 bases and J dropped 7 bases, with 18 bases sitting between them. The CDR3 sequence is CASMGLAMGNTQYF. CDR3 in DNA: TGTGCCAGCATGGGGCTAGCAATGGGGAATACGCAGTATTTT.

The table lists this clonotype with a few counts. The chain is built from TRBV10-1 and TRBJ2-1; 7 bases are shared with TRBD2. This CDR3 spans 15 amino acids. Germline values: CDR1 WNHNN, CDR2 SYGVQD (reference sequence). Losses at the gene ends were 2 bases for V and 8 bases for J; bases not matched to a gene: 9. The CDR3 DNA reads as TGCGCCAGCAGTGAGAGCGGGGAAGGAACCGATGAGCAGTTCTTC. This codes for CASSESGEGTDEQFF.

On this clonotype: A read error may be the cause here, since a much bigger clone is one base away. The chain uses TRBV7-3 and TRBJ1-1; TRBD1 might be the D (5 bases). The CDR3 is 16 amino acids. The germline V and J ends were trimmed by 6 bases and 0 bases, with 17 bases remaining between them. Germline values: CDR1 SGHTA, CDR2 FQGTGA. The CDR3 is CASSLGRRTLNTEAFF. CDR3 nucleotide sequence: TGTGCCAGCAGTCTTGGCAGGAGGACATTGAACACTGAAGCTTTCTTT.

The chain recombines TRBV3-1 with TRBJ2-1; D gene unclear. Germline CDR1 LGHDT, CDR2 YNNKEL (reference sequence). V was cut by 2 bases and J by 9 bases, with 17 bases left in between. The CDR3 consists of 15 residues. In nucleotides, the CDR3 is TGTGCCAGCAGCCAAACACTGGACGCAGGCAGTGAGCAGTTCTTC. Residues: CASSQTLDAGSEQFF.